This T cell receptor (beta chain) was sequenced during a study of vaccination effects on CD4 cells after COVID-19 (dated by TCRdb to between 2021 and 2023). Regarding the research as a whole: Post-vaccine samples across the study were collected a median of 72 days after the second dose, with a range of 14 to 241. The study compared SARS-CoV-2 spike-specific CD4+ TCR repertoires before and after mRNA vaccination in COVID-19 convalescent patients and infection-naive vaccine recipients. Altogether, some ten COVID-19 convalescent patients and a few SARS-CoV-2-naive healthy vaccine recipients made up the full study. In the study, cultures from other donors were sequenced using the Oncomine TCR Beta short-read assay on an Illumina iSeq 100. Beyond this particular receptor, the publication reports: Limitations of the study were the small number of convalescent patients and the absence of early post-infection timepoints. Clones induced by infection and clones induced by vaccination both contracted markedly at late timepoints after vaccination, which fits with T cell responses waning over time. In healthy vaccine recipients, vaccine-induced clones were almost all SARS-CoV-2 mono-reactive, with only 1 of 255 cross-reactive with common cold coronaviruses.

Library creation used the immunoSEQ multiplex PCR assay. TCR beta CDR3 sequencing was performed on DNA from the cultured, isolated CD4+ T cells. The authors' analysis ran thus. The analysis removed non-productive TCR sequences, trimmed reads to the CDR3 region, and retained only CDR3s that were 7 or more amino acids long. Antigen-specific clonotypes were identified using the MANAFEST web app by comparison of expansion in peptide wells against reference cultures. For clones to be considered positive, expansion at FDR<0.05 versus reference and all other wells, an odds ratio above 5, and a frequency above 0.1% in two replicate wells were required. A clonotype was called cross-reactive if it was significantly expanded both in SARS-CoV-2 spike wells and in at least one common cold coronavirus spike condition. CDR3 similarity was assessed by Levenshtein distance with the stringdist R package, and unrooted trees were built with ape in R 3.6.1. Imported from immuneACCESS, the table was reduced by TCRdb to in-frame sequences with V and J called. These copies leave out some clones; in studies compared against another copy, an unresolved V gene accounts for under half, and the cause of the remainder is not known. The V and J calls and the clone size are those of that table, but D and trimming were determined from the DNA. The sample includes approximately 28,000 clones, with nearly 80% observed a single time. The biggest ten clones account for 5.5% to 6.5% of the sample.

From the germline V gene, CDR1 is MDHEN and CDR2 is SYDVKM. Measured from the cysteine to the phenylalanine, the CDR3 is 15 residues long. Only CDR3 DNA remains: 45 bases, in frame from the first base. V gives up 4 bases and J gives up 4 bases, and the segment between their germline ends measures 11 bases. As concerns this clone: Its cognate antigen has yet to be identified. No quality values exist for individual bases; no much larger clone is one base distant.

In the ViraFEST assay, PBMC were stimulated with viral peptide pools, and antigen-specific CD4+ T cell clonotypes were then identified by expansion using TCR sequencing. After 10 days of culture, CD4+ T cells were isolated with the EasySep CD4+ T cell isolation kit. Each participant received two doses of an mRNA SARS-CoV-2 vaccine, either BNT162b2 or mRNA-1273. Negative nucleocapsid antibody results before and after vaccination confirmed that the healthy vaccine recipients had no prior SARS-CoV-2 infection. Roughly 2 million PBMC per well were cultured in IMDM with about 4.6% human AB serum, 9 to 10 IU/ml IL-2 and gentamicin, plus 10 ug/ml peptides. Half of the culture medium was replaced with fresh IL-2-containing medium on days 3 and 7. Each peptide stimulation condition was cultured in triplicate wells unless otherwise noted. Using Ficoll-Paque Plus gradient centrifugation, PBMC were separated from whole blood and then either used fresh or cryopreserved at -140C. The overlapping peptide pools covered the spike proteins of SARS-CoV-2 and of the common cold coronaviruses HCoV-NL63, HCoV-OC43 and HCoV-229E. The QIAamp micro DNA kit was used to extract genomic DNA from the cultured CD4+ T cells.

The specimen was CD4+ T cells from PBMCs cultured with SARS-CoV-2 spike peptides, collected after COVID-19 vaccination. Read against the paper, the sample's cell subset or site label means: SARS-CoV-2 spike overlapping peptide pool stimulation. This clonotype was obtained from a human donor who received a COVID-19 vaccine. Some clones in this sample may be carry-over from other donors' samples. The V and J segments used are TRBV28 and TRBJ2-6, with an unclear D gene assignment. The bases are TGTGCCAGCAGTTATCTACTGGGAGGGGCCAACGTCCTGACTTTC. Its coded protein is CASSYLLGGANVLTF.